The 22 T cell receptor beta chains given below trace back to one sample, sequenced in a study of T cells in women clearing cervical HPV infection. Using immunoSEQ multiplex PCR, the repertoire was profiled, and TCRdb retains in-frame clones only, with some absent. The sample includes roughly 25,000 clones. The sequencing input was blood buffy coat. All receptors derive from a woman between 18 and 70 years old with a cervical HPV16 infection that either progressed to CIN3+ or cleared (not recorded which).

Regarding this clone: One end of the junction fails to match germline, which may point to a read error. The read is 3 residues too short to cover the CDR3 end, so that end is filled in from the germline J gene. The genes are TRBV2 and TRBJ2-3; D may be TRBD2 (6 bases). The CDR3 totals 16 residues. The germline V gene encodes CDR1 SNHLY and CDR2 FYNNEI. CDR3: CATSPLGGLLGETQYF. The CDR3 bases that were read are TGTGCCACCAGTCCCCTCGGGGGACTCCTAGGAGAGACG.

Notes on this clone: The missing CDR3 end, 3 residues past where the read stops, is filled in from the germline J gene. The chain carries TRBV4-2 and TRBJ2-2, with 10 bases fitting TRBD2. The junction had 15 bases not matched to a gene; V was cut back by 0 bases and J by 8 bases. Germline loops: CDR1 LGHNA, CDR2 YNFKEQ. CDR3 length: 19 amino acids. The CDR3 bases that were read are TGTGCCAGCAGCCAAGAACGGGCGGAGGCTAGCGGGAGAAATGGGGAG. Its translation is CASSQERAEASGRNGE. The entire CDR3 is CASSQERAEASGRNGELFF.

Concerning this clone: The missing CDR3 end, 3 residues past where the read stops, is filled in from the germline J gene. The chain recombines TRBV7-2 with TRBJ2-7, with 11 nucleotides matching TRBD2. The CDR3 is 15 amino acids. The V segment lost 3 bases and the J segment 5 bases; nucleotides outside the gene matches: 6. Germline CDR1 is SGHTA and CDR2 is FQGNSA. CDR3 bases read: TGTGCCAGCAGCTTTACTAGCGGGAGTAAGAACGAG. As protein: CASSFTSGSKNE. The full CDR3 is CASSFTSGSKNEQYF.

Details on this clone: Coverage ceases 3 residues before the CDR3 finishes, and the germline J gene fills in the end. The chain has TRBV30 and TRBJ2-3; tentative D call: TRBD2 (7 bases). Germline-derived CDR1 and CDR2 are GTSNPN and SVGIG (reference sequence). The CDR3 sequence is 15 residues long. The covered CDR3 bases are TGTGCCTGGAGTCTTAGGGGGGGACAAGATCAGCCG. Amino acid sequence: CAWSLRGGQDQP. The full CDR3 protein is CAWSLRGGQDQPQYF.

Of note for this clone: The CDR3 is cut off 3 residues early in the read; its end comes from the germline J gene. The rearrangement uses TRBV7-2 and TRBJ1-1, with D perhaps matching TRBD1 (6 bases). CDR1 is SGHTA and CDR2 is FQGNSA in the germline V gene. CDR3 length equals 13 residues. V dropped 5 bases and J dropped 4 bases, with 11 bases sitting between them. The CDR3 reads CASSPTGSTEAFF. The CDR3 DNA, read in part, is TGTGCCAGCAGCCCTACAGGGAGCACTGAA. The full variable domain, rest sourced from reference TRBV7-2 and TRBJ1-1, is GAGVSQSPSNKVTEKGKDVELRCDPISGHTALYWYRQSLGQGLEFLIYFQGNSAPDKSGLPSDRFSAERTGGSVSTLTIQRTQQEDSAVYLCASSPTGSTEAFFGQGTRLTVV.

With regard to this clone: Sequencing ends 3 residues short of the CDR3 end; the germline J gene provides the rest. The chain recombines TRBV20-1 with TRBJ2-1; D call uncertain. The germline gives CDR1 DFQATT, CDR2 SNEGSKA (reference sequence). This CDR3 region has 15 residues. V was pared by 6 bases and J by 0 bases, with 15 bases between. CDR3: CSATSRSSSYNEQFF. The CDR3 DNA, read in part, is TGCAGTGCCACTTCTAGGAGTAGCTCCTACAATGAG.

As for this clone: The missing CDR3 end, 3 residues past where the read stops, is filled in from the germline J gene. The chain is built from TRBV6-2 or TRBV6-3 and TRBJ2-7, with 14 bases identical to TRBD2. The CDR3 sequence is 16 residues long. V dropped 2 bases and J dropped 4; count of bases not matched to a gene: 4. The germline V gene has CDR1 MNHEY and CDR2 SVGEGT. The CDR3 sequence is CASSYMGTSGRYEQYF. The CDR3 DNA, read in part, is TGTGCCAGCAGTTACATGGGGACTAGCGGGAGATACGAG.

A note on this clone: The read ends 3 residues early relative to the CDR3; the germline J gene fills the gap. The rearrangement uses TRBV6-1 and TRBJ1-6, with TRBD1 identical over 10 bases. Germline CDR1 is MNHNS and CDR2 is SASEGT. Trimming cost V 0 bases and J 10 bases; bases outside gene matches: 6. The CDR3 spans 16 residues. The part of the CDR3 DNA that was read is TGTGCCAGCAGTGAAGCCCCGGGACAGGGGTCATCACCC. Translation gives CASSEAPGQGSSP. The complete CDR3 reads CASSEAPGQGSSPLHF.

As concerns this clone: With the read ending 3 residues before the CDR3 end, the germline J gene is used to fill in that end. The chain links TRBV7-9 to TRBJ2-7; a weak D match, TRBD2 (5 bases). Per germline, CDR1 SEHNR and CDR2 FQNEAQ (reference sequence). The CDR3 has 13 amino acids. V was trimmed by 3 bases and J by 2 bases, leaving 8 bases between them. Here the CDR3 reads CASSFTSAYEQYF. CDR3 bases read: TGTGCCAGCAGCTTCACTAGTGCCTACGAG.

The sequenced part of the CDR3 DNA is TGTGCCAGCAGCCTAGCGGGAGTCTTCGATGAG. Protein sequence: CASSLAGVFDE. The entire CDR3 protein reads CASSLAGVFDEQFF. The chain employs TRBV12-3 or TRBV12-4 and TRBJ2-1, with TRBD2 identical over 10 bases. The read finishes 3 residues shy of the CDR3 end, and the germline J gene is used to complete it. V lost 6 bases and J lost 8; bases outside the gene matches: 7. The CDR3 is 14 residues long.

For this clone: The read comes to an end 3 residues before the CDR3 does, leaving the germline J gene to fill in the end. The chain links TRBV29-1 to TRBJ2-1; TRBD2 agrees at 7 bases. The germline V gene encodes CDR1 SQVTM and CDR2 ANQGSEA. The CDR3 runs 16 residues. The V segment lost 4 bases and the J segment 0 bases; nucleotides outside the gene matches: 9. CDR3 residues: CSVVSSLAGSYNEQFF. The covered CDR3 bases are TGCAGCGTTGTAAGTTCCTTAGCGGGCTCCTACAATGAG.

Comment on this clone: The read gets to within 3 residues of the CDR3 end, and the germline J gene fills in the rest. This rearrangement joins TRBV5-1 to TRBJ2-3, with TRBD2 matching over 14 bases. The J segment lost 2 bases and the V segment lost 3 bases, leaving 11 bases of the junction unmatched. Per the germline V gene, CDR1 is SGHRS and CDR2 is YFSETQ. The CDR3 extends over 19 amino acids. Partial CDR3 DNA: TGCGCCAGCAGCTCGGGACTAGCGGGAGCGCCCAGAAACACAGATACG. Residues: CASSSGLAGAPRNTDT. The whole CDR3 protein is CASSSGLAGAPRNTDTQYF.

To note about this clone: From the germline J gene comes the end of the CDR3, since the read stops 3 residues before it. This sample includes further DNA sequences coding for the same CDR3. This chain connects TRBV5-6 to TRBJ2-7; the match to TRBD2 covers 7 bases. V trimming: 2 bases; J trimming: 5 bases; junction bases outside the gene matches: 4. The CDR3 totals 13 residues. The germline CDR1 and CDR2 sequences are SGHDT and YYEEEE. The CDR3 bases that were read are TGTGCCAGCAGCTTTCGGGGGGTTGACGAG. Translating it yields CASSFRGVDE. The entire CDR3 protein is CASSFRGVDEQYF.

Notes on this clone: The sequenced fragment ends 3 residues before the CDR3 boundary, so the rest is inferred from the germline J gene. This chain joins TRBV7-3 and TRBJ2-7; 10 nucleotides match TRBD2. CDR1 is SGHTA and CDR2 is FQGTGA in the germline V gene. The CDR3 has 14 residues. V shed 5 bases and J 5 bases; nucleotides not matched to a gene: 6. This chain's CDR3 is CASSPGLAGDEQYF. The sequenced part of the CDR3 DNA is TGTGCCAGCAGCCCAGGGCTAGCGGGAGACGAG.

A word on this clone: From the germline J gene comes the end of the CDR3, since the read stops 3 residues before it. The chain recombines TRBV10-3 with TRBJ2-1; maybe TRBD2 (5 bases). This CDR3 region has 15 residues. Trimming left V 3 bases short and J 6 bases short, with 15 bases between. The germline CDR1 and CDR2 sequences are ENHRY and SYGVKD. Here the CDR3 reads CAISERNERFNEQFF. The CDR3 bases that were read are TGTGCCATCAGTGAACGGAACGAGCGGTTCAATGAG.

On this clone itself: The read terminates 3 residues before the CDR3 end, so the remaining end is supplied by the germline J gene. The chain couples TRBV19 to TRBJ2-2; perhaps D is TRBD1 or TRBD2 (5 bases each). CDR3 length equals 14 residues. Trimming left V 2 bases short and J 5 bases short, with 9 bases between. CDR1 and CDR2 (germline): LNHDA, SQIVND (reference sequence). The sequenced part of the CDR3 DNA is TGTGCCAGTAGTATACGAGGGGATACCGGGGAG. This gives the protein CASSIRGDTGE. The full CDR3 sequence reads CASSIRGDTGELFF.

Notes on this clone: Sequencing ends 3 residues short of the CDR3 end; the germline J gene provides the rest. The chain recombines TRBV7-6 with TRBJ2-2, with TRBD1 as a possible D gene (6 bases). V shed 5 bases and J shed 8 bases, with 15 bases lying between them. This CDR3 region has 14 residues. CDR1 and CDR2 from the germline V gene are SGHVS and FNYEAQ. CDR3 sequence: CASSQTAGAGELFF. Partial CDR3 DNA: TGTGCCAGCAGCCAAACAGCAGGGGCTGGGGAG.

Details on this clone: Read sequence stops 3 residues before the CDR3 end, and the germline J gene provides the missing end. The V and J genes are TRBV30 and TRBJ1-2; 7 bases are a match to TRBD1. The CDR3 has 12 amino acids. CDR1 is GTSNPN, CDR2 SVGIG, per germline (reference sequence). V shed 5 bases and J 5 bases; nucleotides not matched to a gene: 5. CDR3 loop: CAWGAGGYGYTF. The DNA read from the CDR3 is TGTGCCTGGGGGGCAGGGGGATATGGC.

Details on this clone: The CDR3 end is not reached by the read, which stops 3 residues before it; the germline J gene fills it in. The chain employs TRBV5-1 and TRBJ2-7; D gene uncertain. Trimming left V 2 bases short and J 5 bases short, with 14 bases between. The germline gives CDR1 SGHRS, CDR2 YFSETQ. The CDR3 runs 14 residues. The CDR3 DNA, read in part, is TGCGCCAGCAGCTTCAAAGCGAATGCCCACGAG. This gives the protein CASSFKANAHE. The whole CDR3 protein is CASSFKANAHEQYF.

As concerns this clone: Read data end 3 residues before the CDR3 end; the end is taken from the germline J gene. The chain is built from TRBV5-6 and TRBJ2-3; no firm D call. Germline V CDR1 and CDR2: SGHDT, YYEEEE. The CDR3 sequence is 13 residues long. V shed 4 bases and J shed 0 bases, with 6 bases lying between them. The CDR3 is CASSIISTDTQYF. CDR3 DNA, as far as it was read: TGTGCCAGCAGCATTATTAGCACAGATACG. Full variable domain (outside the CDR3, taken from reference TRBV5-6 and TRBJ2-3): DAGVTQSPTHLIKTRGQQVTLRCSPKSGHDTVSWYQQALGQGPQFIFQYYEEEERQRGNFPDRFSGHQFPNYSSELNVNALLLGDSALYLCASSIISTDTQYFGPGTRLTVL.

About this clone: The read is 3 residues too short to cover the CDR3 end, so that end is filled in from the germline J gene. The J gene is TRBJ2-5, the V gene TRBV14; 8 bases are shared with TRBD2. The germline V gene encodes CDR1 SGHDN and CDR2 FVKESK. The CDR3 consists of 16 residues. Trimming cost V 1 base and J 4 bases; bases outside gene matches: 8. CDR3 protein: CASSQAGTSGSETQYF. The covered CDR3 bases are TGTGCCAGCAGCCAAGCCGGGACTAGTGGTTCAGAGACC.

The CDR3 bases that were read are TGTGCCAGCAGCCGTAAGGGCTTGGCCTCCTACAATGAG. Translating it yields CASSRKGLASYNE. The whole CDR3 reads CASSRKGLASYNEQFF. The chain uses TRBV14 and TRBJ2-1; D not certain. The missing CDR3 end, 3 residues past where the read stops, is filled in from the germline J gene. Trimming cost V 4 bases and J 0 bases, with 13 bases left between them. Per germline, CDR1 SGHDN and CDR2 FVKESK. The CDR3 contains 16 residues.